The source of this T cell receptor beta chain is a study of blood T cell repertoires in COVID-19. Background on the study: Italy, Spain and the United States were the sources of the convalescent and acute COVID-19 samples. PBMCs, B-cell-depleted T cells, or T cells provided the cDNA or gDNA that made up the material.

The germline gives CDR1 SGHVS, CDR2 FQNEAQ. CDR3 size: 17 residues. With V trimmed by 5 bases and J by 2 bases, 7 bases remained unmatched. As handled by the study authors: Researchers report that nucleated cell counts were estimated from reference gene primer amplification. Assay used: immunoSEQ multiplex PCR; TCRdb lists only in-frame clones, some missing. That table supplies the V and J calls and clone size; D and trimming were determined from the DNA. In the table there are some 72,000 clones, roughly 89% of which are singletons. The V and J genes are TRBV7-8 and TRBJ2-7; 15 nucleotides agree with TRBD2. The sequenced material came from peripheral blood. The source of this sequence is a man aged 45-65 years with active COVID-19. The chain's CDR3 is CASSVGLAGGYPYEQYF. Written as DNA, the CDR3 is TGTGCCAGCAGCGTCGGACTAGCGGGGGGGTACCCCTACGAGCAGTACTTC.